The 32 T cell receptor beta chains reported below all come from one sample, sequenced in a study of T cell responses to AZD1222 COVID-19 vaccine. Assay used: immunoSEQ multiplex PCR; TCRdb lists only in-frame clones, some missing. The table shows about 160,000 clones, with 80% to 95% occurring only once. Source: peripheral blood, taken 28 days after the second AZD1222 dose. The receptors were sampled from an adult who received the AZD1222 COVID-19 vaccine.

V and J are TRBV4-2 and TRBJ1-2; D may be TRBD1 (6 bases). V gave up 0 bases and J gave up 11 bases, with 22 bases separating them. The germline CDR1 and CDR2 sequences are LGHNA and YNFKEQ. CDR3 length: 16 residues. The CDR3 reads CASSQDPSPDSPFYTF. The CDR3 bases are TGTGCCAGCAGCCAAGATCCCTCCCCGGACAGTCCTTTTTACACCTTC.

J is TRBJ2-2 and V is TRBV5-1; D possibly corresponds to TRBD1 (6 bases). The CDR3 extends over 14 amino acids. V dropped 0 bases and J dropped 6 bases, with 9 bases sitting between them. Germline V lookup: CDR1 SGHRS, CDR2 YFSETQ. CDR3 protein: CASSLDRVPGELFF. The CDR3 DNA follows: TGCGCCAGCAGCTTGGACAGGGTTCCCGGGGAGCTGTTTTTT.

The chain employs TRBV10-3 and TRBJ1-1; no clear D. CDR3 length: 13 residues. The V and J ends lost 0 bases and 5 bases respectively, with 7 bases between them. Looked up from germline, CDR1 is ENHRY and CDR2 is SYGVKD. CDR3 amino acids: CAISESRRTEAFF. The CDR3 nucleotides are TGTGCCATCAGTGAGTCGCGGCGAACTGAAGCTTTCTTT.

The chain links TRBV12-5 to TRBJ1-5, with a tentative D call TRBD1 (6 bases). The CDR3 loop spans 18 amino acids. The V and J ends lost 3 bases and 4 bases respectively, with 22 bases between them. Looked up from germline, CDR1 is LGHNT and CDR2 is FRNRAP. The CDR3 DNA follows: TGTGCTAGTGGTTTTTATCCATCCAGGGGCAGTGGGAATCAGCCCCAGCATTTT. Translation: CASGFYPSRGSGNQPQHF.

This chain links TRBV6-5 with TRBJ2-1, with TRBD1 matching over 9 bases. This CDR3 spans 16 amino acids. CDR1 and CDR2 from the germline V gene are MNHEY and SVGAGI. Trimming removed 2 bases from V and 4 bases from J; junction bases left unmatched: 6. In nucleotides, the CDR3 is TGTGCCAGCAGTTACCTCACAGGGGGCAGTTACAATGAGCAGTTCTTC. The encoded protein is CASSYLTGGSYNEQFF.

The V call is TRBV27, the J call TRBJ2-7, with D possibly being TRBD1 or TRBD2 (7 bases each). Per germline, CDR1 MNHEY and CDR2 SMNVEV (reference sequence). The V gene lost 6 bases and the J gene lost 5 bases, with 14 bases spanning the gap. The length of the CDR3 is 13 residues. CDR3 residues: CASRVSGGDEQYF. CDR3 DNA: TGTGCCAGCAGAGTTTCAGGGGGGGACGAGCAGTACTTC.

The rearrangement links TRBV6-6 to TRBJ2-3, with D perhaps matching TRBD1 (6 bases). Germline CDR1 reads MNHNY; CDR2 reads SVGAGI (reference sequence). The CDR3 spans 15 residues. The V end was cut by 4 bases, the J end by 2 bases, with 13 bases between. CDR3 region: CASSWNRDTTDTQYF. In DNA, the CDR3 is TGTGCCAGCAGTTGGAACCGGGACACCACAGATACGCAGTATTTT.

The V and J genes are TRBV18 and TRBJ2-7; tentative D call: TRBD1 (6 bases). This CDR3 comprises 12 residues. V was pared by 7 bases and J by 7 bases, with 14 bases between. CDR1 and CDR2 (germline): KGHSH, LQKENI. The CDR3 protein is CASWGPVREQYF. The CDR3 DNA reads as TGTGCCAGCTGGGGGCCGGTGAGGGAGCAGTACTTC.

The rearrangement links TRBV6-5 to TRBJ2-7, with 12 bases that match TRBD2. The CDR3 has 15 residues. In germline, CDR1 is MNHEY, CDR2 SVGAGI. The V gene end was trimmed by 6 bases and the J gene end by 5 bases; junction bases not matched to a gene: 8. This chain's CDR3 is CASRPASGRVDEQYF. The CDR3 DNA follows: TGTGCCAGCAGACCGGCTAGCGGGAGGGTCGACGAGCAGTACTTC.

This clone appeared once. The chain uses TRBV4-1 and TRBJ2-5, with 7 bases fitting TRBD2. The CDR3 totals 13 residues. Trimming took 5 bases from V and 2 from J; bases not matched to a gene: 2. Per germline, CDR1 MGHRA and CDR2 YSYEKL. The CDR3 sequence: CASSRLAQETQYF. In nucleotides, the CDR3 is TGCGCCAGCAGCAGACTAGCACAAGAGACCCAGTACTTC.

CDR3 nucleotides: TGCGCCAGCAGCGTGCAGGGGTCACAAGAGACCCAGTACTTC. It translates to CASSVQGSQETQYF. The gene calls are TRBV5-1 and TRBJ2-5; maybe TRBD1 (6 bases). Germline CDR1 is SGHRS and CDR2 is YFSETQ. The V gene lost 4 bases and the J gene lost 2 bases, with 12 bases spanning the gap. This CDR3 contains 14 residues.

The rearrangement links TRBV2 to TRBJ2-3; 10 nucleotides line up with TRBD2. Trimming at V came to 8 bases and at J to 3 bases, leaving 5 bases not matched to a gene. Germline CDR1 reads SNHLY; CDR2 reads FYNNEI. The CDR3 extends over 14 amino acids. The CDR3 nucleotides read TGTGCCAGCTTCGGGACTAGCGTTACAGATACGCAGTATTTT. Protein: CASFGTSVTDTQYF.

The gene calls are TRBV30 and TRBJ1-1; D ambiguous. The CDR3 is 10 residues long. V dropped 5 bases and J dropped 6 bases, with 7 bases sitting between them. Germline V gene lookup returns CDR1 GTSNPN and CDR2 SVGIG (reference sequence). As DNA, the CDR3 is TGTGCCTGGGGGGAGGCTGAAGCTTTCTTT. Translating it yields CAWGEAEAFF. Together with reference TRBV30 and TRBJ1-1, the CDR3 gives the full variable domain: SQTIHQWPATLVQPVGSPLSLECTVEGTSNPNLYWYRQAAGRGLQLLFYSVGIGQISSEVPQNLSASRPQDRQFILSSKKLLLSDSGFYLCAWGEAEAFFGQGTRLTVV.

With regard to this clone: In the same sample, other DNA sequences code for this CDR3. The genes are TRBV6-1 and TRBJ1-4; the D is unclear. Trimming pared 1 base from V and 4 bases from J, leaving 7 bases between. The CDR3 totals 14 residues. CDR1 is MNHNS and CDR2 is SASEGT in the germline V gene. This chain's CDR3 is CASSEGGGNEKLFF. The CDR3 DNA sequence: TGTGCCAGCAGTGAAGGAGGCGGTAATGAAAAACTGTTTTTT.

CDR3 in DNA: TGTGCCAGTAGTATGGTACCGGCGGGAGTGGCCTACAATGAGCAGTTCTTC. This gives the protein CASSMVPAGVAYNEQFF. The rearrangement uses TRBV19 and TRBJ2-1, with 7 bases aligning to TRBD2. This CDR3 has 17 residues. The V and J ends lost 3 bases and 2 bases, in that order; junction bases with no gene match: 10. CDR1 and CDR2 from the germline V gene are LNHDA and SQIVND (reference sequence).

V is TRBV19 and J is TRBJ2-1; the D is unclear. The germline gives CDR1 LNHDA, CDR2 SQIVND (reference sequence). V was clipped by 9 bases and J by 5 bases, with 2 bases between them. CDR3 length: 9 residues. The DNA of the CDR3 is TGTGCCAGGCACAATGAGCAGTTCTTC. Protein sequence: CARHNEQFF.

The chain combines TRBV6-2 or TRBV6-3 with TRBJ2-1, with D hard to call. The ends were cut back, 6 bases at V and 10 bases at J, with 13 bases in the middle. This CDR3 contains 12 residues. In germline, CDR1 is MNHEY, CDR2 SVGEGT. CDR3 bases: TGTGCCAGCAGCCCCTGGTCCCGAGAGCAGTTCTTC. It translates to CASSPWSREQFF.

This clone was seen once. The genes are TRBV30 and TRBJ1-1; the D is unclear. Trimming took off 3 bases at V and 4 bases at J, with 12 bases between the two ends. The CDR3 spans 13 residues. CDR1 is GTSNPN and CDR2 is SVGIG in the germline V gene (reference sequence). The CDR3: CAWRPAFSTEAFF. The CDR3, as DNA: TGTGCCTGGAGACCGGCGTTTTCCACTGAAGCTTTCTTT.

The CDR3 DNA reads as TGTGCCAGCAGCTTAGGAGGGAATTCGGGGCCCCAGCATTTT. As protein: CASSLGGNSGPQHF. This rearrangement joins TRBV7-9 to TRBJ1-5; D uncertain. V lost 1 base and J 9 bases, leaving 13 bases between the germline ends. In germline, CDR1 is SEHNR, CDR2 FQNEAQ (reference sequence). This CDR3 spans 14 amino acids.

The CDR3 nucleotides are TGTGCCATCAGTGATGGCGGGGGAGAAAAACTGTTTTTT. Translated, it gives CAISDGGGEKLFF. The chain is built from TRBV10-3 and TRBJ1-4, with D perhaps matching TRBD1 (5 bases). CDR3 size: 13 residues. V was shortened by 3 bases and J by 8 bases, with 10 bases between the two germline ends. The germline CDR1 and CDR2 sequences are ENHRY and SYGVKD.

The chain is built from TRBV3-1 (or the pseudogene TRBV3-2) and TRBJ1-1; 8 bases agree with TRBD1. V lost 4 bases, J lost 5 bases, and 6 bases stayed unmatched. Germline V gene sequence: CDR1 LGHDT, CDR2 YNNKEL (reference sequence). This CDR3 spans 14 amino acids. DNA of the CDR3: TGTGCCAGCAGCCCTCGGACAGGGAGTACTGAAGCTTTCTTT. Its protein product is CASSPRTGSTEAFF.

The chain recombines TRBV18 with TRBJ1-1, with TRBD1 matching 9 bases. With V trimmed by 6 bases and J by 2 bases, 7 bases remained unmatched. Germline CDR1 is KGHSH and CDR2 is LQKENI. The CDR3 covers 15 residues. CDR3 sequence reads: CASSQAQGANTEAFF. The CDR3, as DNA: TGTGCCAGCTCGCAAGCACAGGGGGCTAACACTGAAGCTTTCTTT.

The V and J genes are TRBV3-1 (or the pseudogene TRBV3-2) and TRBJ1-2; maybe TRBD1 (5 bases). The CDR3 runs 18 residues. Germline loops: CDR1 LGHDT, CDR2 YNNKEL (reference sequence). V gave up 2 bases and J gave up 2 bases, with 21 bases separating them. The CDR3 here is CASSQPLRDFRTNYGYTF. The DNA of the CDR3 is TGTGCCAGCAGCCAACCCCTCAGGGACTTCCGAACCAACTATGGCTACACCTTC.

The CDR3 DNA is TGTGCCAGCAGTTTATCGTGGGGGGCAGGAGGAATAGGTGGCTACACCTTC. The encoded protein is CASSLSWGAGGIGGYTF. This sequence joins TRBV27 and TRBJ1-2, with D possibly TRBD1 on 6 matching bases. CDR3 size: 17 residues. Germline V gene sequence: CDR1 MNHEY, CDR2 SMNVEV (reference sequence). Trimming removed 0 bases from V and 7 bases from J, with 21 bases in between.

This chain links TRBV19 with TRBJ2-2; 8 positions agree with TRBD2. This CDR3 has 14 residues. Germline CDR1 reads LNHDA; CDR2 reads SQIVND (reference sequence). Losses at the gene ends were 4 bases for V and 7 bases for J; bases not matched to a gene: 5. In DNA form, the CDR3 reads TGTGCCAGTAGTACAAGCGGGAGCAACGGGGAGCTGTTTTTT. It codes for CASSTSGSNGELFF.

This chain connects TRBV20-1 to TRBJ2-2; no clear D gene. CDR1 and CDR2 from the germline V gene are DFQATT and SNEGSKA (reference sequence). Between the trimmed V and J ends, which lost 3 bases and 7 bases, there was a span of 9 bases. CDR3 length: 12 residues. This CDR3 reads CSASHPIGELFF. Here the CDR3 DNA reads TGCAGTGCTAGTCACCCCATCGGGGAGCTGTTTTTT.

V is TRBV4-1 and J is TRBJ2-7; TRBD2 matches at 7 bases. With V trimmed by 4 bases and J by 2 bases, 2 bases remained unmatched. Germline-derived CDR1 and CDR2 are MGHRA and YSYEKL. The CDR3 runs to 13 residues. The CDR3 nucleotides read TGCGCCAGCAGCCGGGAGGGGACCTACGAGCAGTACTTC. Its protein product is CASSREGTYEQYF.

The J gene is TRBJ1-5, the V gene TRBV30; D ambiguous. The CDR3 extends over 14 amino acids. V lost 0 bases and J 4 bases, leaving 10 bases between the germline ends. The germline V gene encodes CDR1 GTSNPN and CDR2 SVGIG (reference sequence). The CDR3 nucleotides read TGTGCCTGGAGTGTTGGGATTATGAATCAGCCCCAGCATTTT. Encoded protein: CAWSVGIMNQPQHF.

The chain carries TRBV4-1 and TRBJ2-7; D is perhaps TRBD1 (7 bases). The CDR3 runs 19 residues. CDR1 is MGHRA and CDR2 is YSYEKL in the germline V gene. V lost 0 bases and J 4 bases, leaving 25 bases between the germline ends. The CDR3 DNA sequence: TGCGCCAGCAGCCAAGAAAGAACAGGAGGGGGCCCAAAAAGGTACGAGCAGTACTTC. Its protein is CASSQERTGGGPKRYEQYF.

The chain carries TRBV11-1 and TRBJ1-1; D call uncertain. V was shortened by 2 bases and J by 1 base, with 11 bases between the two germline ends. The germline V gene encodes CDR1 SGHAT and CDR2 FQDESV (reference sequence). This CDR3 is built from 15 residues. This CDR3 reads CASSLRAIRNTEAFF. For the CDR3, the DNA is TGTGCCAGCAGCTTAAGGGCCATAAGGAACACTGAAGCTTTCTTT.

A single count supports this clone. The chain uses TRBV27 and TRBJ2-3; possibly TRBD2 for D (6 bases). The V end lost 5 bases, the J end lost 5 bases, and 17 bases lay between the germline ends. The CDR3 consists of 15 residues. Germline V gene lookup returns CDR1 MNHEY and CDR2 SMNVEV (reference sequence). The CDR3 loop is CASSLGGPRRDTQYF. As DNA, the CDR3 is TGTGCCAGCAGTCTAGGAGGGCCTCGGAGAGATACGCAGTATTTT.

The V gene is TRBV4-1, the J gene TRBJ2-1; 7 positions agree with TRBD2. The J segment lost 4 bases and the V segment lost 0 bases, leaving 6 bases of the junction unmatched. Germline assignment: CDR1 MGHRA and CDR2 YSYEKL. The CDR3 totals 16 residues. The CDR3 protein is CASSQERAGTYNEQFF. In DNA, the CDR3 is TGCGCCAGCAGCCAAGAGAGAGCGGGAACGTACAATGAGCAGTTCTTC.